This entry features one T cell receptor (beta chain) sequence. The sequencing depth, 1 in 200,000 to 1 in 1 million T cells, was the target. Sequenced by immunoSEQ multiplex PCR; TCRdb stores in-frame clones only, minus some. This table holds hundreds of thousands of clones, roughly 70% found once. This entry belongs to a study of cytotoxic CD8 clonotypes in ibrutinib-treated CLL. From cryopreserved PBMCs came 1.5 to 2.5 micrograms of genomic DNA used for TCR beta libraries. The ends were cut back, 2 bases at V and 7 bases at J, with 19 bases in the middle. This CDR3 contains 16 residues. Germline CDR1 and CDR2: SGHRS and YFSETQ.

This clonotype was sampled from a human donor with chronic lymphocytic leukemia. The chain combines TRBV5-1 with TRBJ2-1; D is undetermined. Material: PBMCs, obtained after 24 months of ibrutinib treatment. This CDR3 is CASSFQKGQPRNEQFF. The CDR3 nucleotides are TGCGCCAGCAGCTTCCAGAAGGGCCAGCCACGAAATGAGCAGTTCTTC.